The 18 T cell receptor beta chains below come from one sample, sequenced in a study of metastatic and nonmetastatic thyroid tumors. TCRdb re-analyzed the PCR reads using MiXCR. This sample yields about 24,000 clones, of which approximately 24% are seen a single time; approximately 12% belongs to the top ten. No patient received treatment before thyroid surgery. The sequenced material came from tumor tissue. The receptors here all came from a male donor with papillary thyroid cancer or a benign thyroid nodule (not recorded which). Some clones in this sample may be carry-over from other donors' samples.

This clone was detected many times. This chain connects TRBV7-8 to TRBJ1-1; tentatively, D is TRBD1 (5 bases). Trimming cost V 3 bases and J 5 bases, with 16 bases left between them. The CDR3 has 15 residues. Germline assignment: CDR1 SGHVS and CDR2 FQNEAQ. The CDR3 here is CASSFGTPGVTEAFF. In DNA form, the CDR3 reads TGTGCCAGCAGCTTCGGGACCCCGGGGGTAACTGAAGCTTTCTTT.

This clone occurred many times. The chain has TRBV9 and TRBJ2-3, with D maybe TRBD2 (5 bases). Per germline, CDR1 SGDLS and CDR2 YYNGEE. This CDR3 has 12 amino acids. V was trimmed by 0 bases and J by 8 bases, leaving 7 bases between them. The CDR3 region is CASSVAGSTQYF. CDR3 nucleotides: TGTGCCAGCAGCGTAGCGGGAAGTACGCAGTATTTT.

This clone was detected ten times or more. The chain carries TRBV7-2 and TRBJ1-5; D not certain. CDR3 length equals 13 residues. With 6 bases removed from V and 3 bases from J, the gap between germline ends came to 9 bases. Per germline, CDR1 SGHTA and CDR2 FQGNSA. Written as DNA, the CDR3 is TGTGCCAGCAGTCAAGGCCCCAATCAGCCCCAGCATTTT. Protein sequence: CASSQGPNQPQHF.

As for this clone: Germline and junction disagree at one end, which may indicate a read error. The chain is built from TRBV6-1 and TRBJ2-7, with D possibly TRBD1 on 5 matching bases. The CDR3 length is 14 residues. The V gene's germline CDR1 is MNHNS and CDR2 SASEGT. The CDR3 bases are TGTGCCAGCACCATTGACAGTGTACTCTACGAGCAGAACTTC. Translating it yields CASTIDSVLYEQNF.

This clone was found many times. CDR3 coding DNA: TGTGCCAGCAGTTTATATAGGGGACCCACAGATACGCAGTATTTT. Amino acid sequence: CASSLYRGPTDTQYF. V is TRBV27 and J is TRBJ2-3, with D perhaps assigned TRBD1 or TRBD2 (5 bases each). The V gene lost 1 base and the J gene lost 2 bases, with 10 bases spanning the gap. The CDR3 has 15 residues. The V gene's germline CDR1 is MNHEY and CDR2 SMNVEV (reference sequence).

This clone was seen repeatedly, ten times or more. The chain couples TRBV30 to TRBJ2-1; D perhaps matches TRBD2 (6 bases). The germline CDR1 and CDR2 sequences are GTSNPN and SVGIG (reference sequence). This CDR3 spans 14 amino acids. V was cut by 0 bases and J by 3 bases, with 9 bases left in between. CDR3 residues: CAWSVWGVYNEQFF. The CDR3 DNA is TGTGCCTGGAGTGTATGGGGGGTCTACAATGAGCAGTTCTTC.

This clone was observed at least ten times. V and J are TRBV6-1 and TRBJ2-7; D is unclear. The V and J ends lost 3 bases and 6 bases respectively, with 15 bases between them. The CDR3 is 14 residues long. Germline-derived CDR1 and CDR2 are MNHNS and SASEGT. This chain's CDR3 is CASSDLGWAGEQYF. The DNA for the CDR3 is TGTGCCAGCAGTGACCTTGGGTGGGCCGGCGAGCAGTACTTC.

This clone showed up many times. The chain joins TRBV4-1 to TRBJ1-5; no clear D gene. Germline lookup yields CDR1 MGHRA and CDR2 YSYEKL. The CDR3 extends over 16 amino acids. The ends were cut back, 1 base at V and 3 bases at J, with 13 bases in the middle. The CDR3 reads CASSQGSRTDNQPQHF. Here the CDR3 DNA reads TGCGCCAGCAGCCAAGGAAGTAGGACGGACAATCAGCCCCAGCATTTT.

The sample holds a few counts of this clone. This may come from a read error, since a much larger clone is one base off. J is TRBJ1-5 and V is TRBV6-2 or TRBV6-3, with no clear D. The V and J ends lost 6 bases and 0 bases respectively, with 15 bases between them. The CDR3 loop spans 16 amino acids. Germline lookup yields CDR1 MNHEY and CDR2 SVGEGT. CDR3 nucleotides: TGTGCCAGCAGCCCAAACAGAGTATATAGCAATCAGCCCCAGCATTTT. Its protein product is CASSPNRVYSNQPQHF.

This clone has a count of ten or more. This chain uses TRBV18 with TRBJ2-6; D perhaps matches TRBD1 (6 bases). V was shortened by 4 bases and J by 0 bases, with 16 bases between the two germline ends. From germline, CDR1 is KGHSH and CDR2 LQKENI. CDR3 size: 18 residues. The DNA of the CDR3 is TGTGCCAGCTCACGTGACAGGTTCCTTAGCTCTGGGGCCAACGTCCTGACTTTC. This encodes CASSRDRFLSSGANVLTF. Full variable domain (outside the CDR3, taken from reference TRBV18 and TRBJ2-6): NAGVMQNPRHLVRRRGQEARLRCSPMKGHSHVYWYRQLPEEGLKFMVYLQKENIIDESGMPKERFSAEFPKEGPSILRIQQVVRGDSAAYFCASSRDRFLSSGANVLTFGAGSRLTVL.

The chain is built from TRBV19 and TRBJ2-1; D perhaps matches TRBD1 (6 bases). CDR1 is LNHDA and CDR2 is SQIVND in the germline V gene (reference sequence). The germline V and J ends were trimmed by 3 bases and 9 bases, with 12 bases remaining between them. The CDR3 loop spans 13 amino acids. CDR3 loop: CASSIRAGVEQFF. The DNA of the CDR3 is TGTGCCAGTAGTATCCGGGCAGGGGTTGAGCAGTTCTTC.

This clone was counted at least ten times. The V and J genes are TRBV5-1 and TRBJ2-2; D might be TRBD1 (5 bases). Between the trimmed V and J ends, which lost 4 bases and 7 bases, there was a span of 17 bases. The length of the CDR3 is 15 residues. Germline V gene lookup returns CDR1 SGHRS and CDR2 YFSETQ. The CDR3 DNA reads TGCGCCAGCAGCGTGGGGCCAGCAACGGGCGGGGAGCTGTTTTTT. This encodes CASSVGPATGGELFF.

The rearrangement joins TRBV28 to TRBJ2-7; D may be TRBD1 or TRBD2 (5 bases each). V gave up 9 bases and J gave up 9 bases, with 24 bases separating them. Germline loops: CDR1 MDHEN, CDR2 SYDVKM. The CDR3 extends over 14 amino acids. The CDR3: CASFSSGPGKVQYF. CDR3 DNA: TGTGCCAGTTTTTCCTCGGGACCTGGCAAGGTGCAGTACTTC.

This clone was picked up many times. CDR3 nucleotides: TGCAGTGCTAGAGATCTAGCGGGGTACACCGGGGAGCTGTTTTTT. Protein: CSARDLAGYTGELFF. The chain couples TRBV20-1 to TRBJ2-2; TRBD2 matches 9 bases. V shed 0 bases and J 3 bases; nucleotides not matched to a gene: 2. CDR1 DFQATT and CDR2 SNEGSKA come from the germline V gene (reference sequence). The CDR3 loop spans 15 amino acids.

The CDR3: CASTLSWGGRELFF. DNA for the CDR3: TGTGCCAGCACCCTAAGTTGGGGTGGACGGGAGCTGTTTTTT. This rearrangement joins TRBV12-3 or TRBV12-4 to TRBJ2-2; D remains unclear. The CDR3 runs 14 residues. V was clipped by 7 bases and J by 9 bases, with 18 bases between them.

In its sample, this clone was seen many times. The chain joins TRBV11-2 to TRBJ2-2; maybe TRBD1 (6 bases). This CDR3 spans 16 amino acids. Germline V gene sequence: CDR1 SGHAT, CDR2 FQNNGV. Between the trimmed V and J ends, which lost 5 bases and 0 bases, there was a span of 13 bases. The chain's CDR3 is CASSPWGRANTGELFF. The DNA of the CDR3 is TGTGCCAGCAGCCCCTGGGGGCGAGCGAACACCGGGGAGCTGTTTTTT.

This clone is medium-sized within its sample. The gene calls are TRBV20-1 and TRBJ2-7, with TRBD2 matching 7 bases. This CDR3 has 16 amino acids. The V segment lost 0 bases and the J segment 2 bases; nucleotides outside the gene matches: 10. Germline CDR1 and CDR2: DFQATT and SNEGSKA (reference sequence). CDR3 loop: CSARDQWASGTYEQYF. Written as DNA, the CDR3 is TGCAGTGCTAGAGATCAGTGGGCTAGCGGAACCTACGAGCAGTACTTC.

A word on this clone: This may be a read error: a much more frequent sequence differs by one nucleotide. Other DNA sequences in this specimen translate into the identical CDR3. The CDR3, as DNA: TGCAGTGCTAGAAGCTCGGCAGGGGGTGGCTACACCTTC. As protein: CSARSSAGGGYTF. The chain is built from TRBV20-1 and TRBJ1-2, with TRBD1 matching over 7 bases. The V and J ends lost 2 bases and 7 bases, in that order; junction bases with no gene match: 7. Germline V gene lookup returns CDR1 DFQATT and CDR2 SNEGSKA (reference sequence). This CDR3 has 13 residues.